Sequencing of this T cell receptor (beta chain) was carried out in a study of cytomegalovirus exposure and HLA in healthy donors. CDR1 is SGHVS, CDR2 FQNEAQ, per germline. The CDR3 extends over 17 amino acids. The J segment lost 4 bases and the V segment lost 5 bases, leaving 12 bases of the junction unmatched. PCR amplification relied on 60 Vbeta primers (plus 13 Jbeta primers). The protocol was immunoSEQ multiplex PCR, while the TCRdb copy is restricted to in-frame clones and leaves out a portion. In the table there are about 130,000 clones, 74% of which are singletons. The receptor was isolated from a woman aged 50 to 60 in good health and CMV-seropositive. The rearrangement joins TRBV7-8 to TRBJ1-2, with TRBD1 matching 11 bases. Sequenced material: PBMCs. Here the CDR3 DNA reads TGTGCCAGCAGCCTCCGGACAGGGGGCTCCAATCTCTATGGCTACACCTTC. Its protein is CASSLRTGGSNLYGYTF.